This T cell receptor beta chain was recovered during a study of shared clonotypes between healthy human individuals. Data came from immunoSEQ multiplex PCR; TCRdb stores just in-frame clones and leaves some out. This table has 640,000 or so clones, 72% appearing once. The CDR3 is made up of 15 amino acids. J gave up 4 bases and V 6 bases, and 10 bases lay outside the gene matches. Germline V CDR1 and CDR2: MNHEY, SMNVEV (reference sequence). The clonotype was recovered from a woman younger than 45 in good health. This rearrangement joins TRBV27 to TRBJ2-5; 8 bases agree with TRBD2. What was sequenced was memory CD4+ T cells sorted from blood. Indicated subset: CD45RA-negative fraction. CDR3 in amino acids: CASRIPPGGSETQYF. Here the CDR3 DNA reads TGTGCCAGCAGGATTCCCCCGGGGGGGTCAGAGACCCAGTACTTC.